This T cell receptor beta chain stems from a study of CD4+ T cells in melanoma. The CDR3 length is 14 residues. Trimming took 0 bases from V and 2 from J, leaving 9 bases between them. Germline-derived CDR1 and CDR2 are SGHDT and YYEEEE. Profiled with immunoSEQ multiplex PCR; TCRdb holds only in-frame clones, not every one. The table shows around 100,000 clones, with 92% occurring only once. Whole-study results and caveats: Reportedly, melanoma neoantigen-specific CD4+ T cells showed varied differentiation states. CD8+ T cell, macrophage and B cell function reportedly correlated with neoantigen-specific CD4+ T cells.

Remarks on this clone: Antigen: not known.

The TCR comes from a human donor with melanoma. The material sequenced was peripheral blood. The chain links TRBV5-6 to TRBJ2-7, with D unclear. CDR3 coding DNA: TGTGCCAGCAGCTTGGACCCAGGTCCCTACGAGCAGTACTTC. Encoded protein: CASSLDPGPYEQYF. Filled out from reference TRBV5-6 and TRBJ2-7, the complete variable domain reads DAGVTQSPTHLIKTRGQQVTLRCSPKSGHDTVSWYQQALGQGPQFIFQYYEEEERQRGNFPDRFSGHQFPNYSSELNVNALLLGDSALYLCASSLDPGPYEQYFGPGTRLTVT.